The TCR beta chain described here comes from a study of cytomegalovirus exposure and HLA in healthy donors. The germline gives CDR1 MGHRA, CDR2 YSYEKL. CDR3 length equals 16 residues. After removal of 0 bases from V and 4 bases from J, the junction contained 2 bases not matched to a gene. Study-level results: Donor immune exposure was known only as CMV serostatus.

In the PCR, 60 Vbeta and 13 Jbeta primers were used. Clones were read by immunoSEQ multiplex PCR, and TCRdb kept only the in-frame ones, dropping some. The table records about 130,000 clones, 80% to 90% of them present only once. In the case of this clone: Its antigen is not identified.

Those who donated were healthy bone marrow donors. Donors showed nominal health when sampled, although they likely had unrecorded immune exposures. Sequencing input: PBMCs. The clonotype originates from a woman under 40 in good health and CMV-seronegative. This rearrangement joins TRBV4-1 to TRBJ2-3, with 12 positions matching TRBD2. The CDR3, as DNA: TGCGCCAGCAGCCAAGAGCGACTAGCGGGGGCAGATACGCAGTATTTT. Translated, it gives CASSQERLAGADTQYF.